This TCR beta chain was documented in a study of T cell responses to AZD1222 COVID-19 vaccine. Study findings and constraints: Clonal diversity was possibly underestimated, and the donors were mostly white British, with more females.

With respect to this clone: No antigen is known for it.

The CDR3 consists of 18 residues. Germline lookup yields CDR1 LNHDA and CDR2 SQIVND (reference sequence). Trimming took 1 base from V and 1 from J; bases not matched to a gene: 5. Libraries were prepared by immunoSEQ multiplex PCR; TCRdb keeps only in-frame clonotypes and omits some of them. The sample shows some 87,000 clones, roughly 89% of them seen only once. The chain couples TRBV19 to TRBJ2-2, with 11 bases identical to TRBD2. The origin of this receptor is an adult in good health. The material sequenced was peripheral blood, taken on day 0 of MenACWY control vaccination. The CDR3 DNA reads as TGTGCCAGTAGTATAGGGCTAGCGGGGGGCCAGAACACCGGGGAGCTGTTTTTT. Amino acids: CASSIGLAGGQNTGELFF.